This T cell receptor (beta chain) stems from a study of blood T cell repertoires in COVID-19. The CDR3 runs to 17 residues. CDR1 and CDR2 from the germline V gene are SEHNR and FQNEAQ (reference sequence). Between the trimmed V and J ends, which lost 2 bases and 0 bases, there was a span of 13 bases. Repertoires were generated with immunoSEQ multiplex PCR, while TCRdb's copy carries only in-frame clones and drops some. In the table there are around 250,000 clones, 70% to 90% of which are singletons. The chain employs TRBV7-9 and TRBJ1-4; D perhaps matches TRBD1 (6 bases). This TCR was sampled from a woman aged 45-60 years who had recovered from COVID-19. Source material: PBMCs or T cells enriched from blood (not recorded which). The CDR3 protein is CASSLRRPGATNEKLFF. Here the CDR3 DNA reads TGTGCCAGCAGCTTAAGACGCCCAGGGGCAACTAATGAAAAACTGTTTTTT.